These 9 T cell receptor beta chains came from one sample sequenced in a study of beta chain features in type 1 diabetes. General observations from the study: There was a moderate but significant shortening of TCRB CDR3s in all four CD4+ subsets of Type 1 diabetes patients.

TCRB transcripts that were expressed got sequenced, as all of the isolated RNA had been reverse transcribed. Method: immunoSEQ multiplex PCR; TCRdb's copy keeps in-frame clones and lacks some. The top ten clones hold 0.022% of a sample with 640,000 or so clones, roughly an eighth of them seen once. These receptors' targets are unknown. The specimen sequenced was naive CD4+ T cells from blood. These receptors were collected from a man younger than 30 with type 1 diabetes.

The rearrangement links TRBV5-8 to TRBJ2-1, with TRBD1 as a possible D gene (6 bases). Germline V gives CDR1 SGHTS, CDR2 YDEGEE. V lost 0 bases and J 12 bases, leaving 13 bases between the germline ends. The CDR3 has 13 residues. CDR3 sequence: CASSLALNRAQFF. The CDR3 bases are TGTGCCAGCAGCTTGGCCTTAAACAGGGCGCAGTTCTTC. Looking up the rest from reference TRBV5-8 and TRBJ2-1 gives the full variable domain: EAGVTQSPTHLIKTRGQQATLRCSPISGHTSVYWYQQALGLGLQFLLWYDEGEERNRGNFPPRFSGRQFPNYSSELNVNALELEDSALYLCASSLALNRAQFFGPGTRLTVL.

This clone was seen a handful of times. The rearrangement joins TRBV28 to TRBJ2-1; TRBD2 is a possible D gene (5 bases). Germline CDR1 and CDR2: MDHEN and SYDVKM. V shed 10 bases and J shed 7 bases, with 11 bases lying between them. The CDR3 length is 11 residues. This CDR3 is CATRGGNEQFF. In nucleotides, the CDR3 is TGTGCCACCAGAGGAGGAAATGAGCAGTTCTTC.

The rearrangement joins TRBV19 to TRBJ1-2; D remains ambiguous. There are 14 residues in the CDR3. V was pared by 3 bases and J by 2 bases, with 10 bases between. CDR1 is LNHDA, CDR2 SQIVND, per germline (reference sequence). This CDR3 is CASSIPGVNYGYTF. CDR3 DNA sequence: TGTGCCAGTAGTATTCCCGGAGTCAACTATGGCTACACCTTC.

The chain joins TRBV6-4 to TRBJ1-6, with TRBD1 identical over 7 bases. Germline-derived CDR1 and CDR2 are MRHNA and SNTAGT. The CDR3 totals 15 residues. The trim removed 3 bases at V and 7 bases at J, leaving 6 bases unmatched. CDR3 residues: CASSEWRGLNSPLHF. The CDR3, as DNA: TGTGCCAGCAGTGAATGGAGGGGGCTCAATTCACCCCTCCACTTT.

The table lists this clone with a few counts. The rearrangement links TRBV4-2 to TRBJ2-3; D gene uncertain. Looked up from germline, CDR1 is LGHNA and CDR2 is YNFKEQ. This CDR3 is built from 16 residues. Trimming cost V 4 bases and J 4 bases, with 18 bases left between them. CDR3: CASSRTWSLWSDTQYF. The CDR3 nucleotides are TGTGCCAGCAGCCGAACCTGGAGTTTGTGGTCAGATACGCAGTATTTT.

V gene TRBV28 combines with J gene TRBJ2-5; 9 nucleotides line up with TRBD2. The CDR3 spans 16 residues. Germline loops: CDR1 MDHEN, CDR2 SYDVKM. After removal of 0 bases from V and 4 bases from J, the junction contained 6 bases not matched to a gene. Here the CDR3 reads CASSLWKAGGVETQYF. In nucleotides, the CDR3 is TGTGCCAGCAGTTTATGGAAGGCGGGGGGGGTAGAGACCCAGTACTTC.

This clone was recorded a few times. Within the sample, other DNA sequences also encode this same CDR3. The chain has TRBV29-1 and TRBJ1-1; unclear D gene. The germline V and J ends were trimmed by 4 bases and 0 bases, with 9 bases remaining between them. The length of the CDR3 is 13 residues. Germline CDR1 SQVTM, CDR2 ANQGSEA. CDR3 residues: CSVAGRLNTEAFF. The CDR3 nucleotides are TGCAGCGTTGCCGGACGGTTGAACACTGAAGCTTTCTTT.

The chain combines TRBV4-2 with TRBJ1-2; D may be TRBD1 (5 bases). Germline V CDR1 and CDR2: LGHNA, YNFKEQ. The CDR3 length is 13 residues. V was cut by 4 bases and J by 11 bases, with 17 bases left in between. The CDR3 is CASSRTEEEGYTF. CDR3 in DNA: TGTGCCAGCAGCCGAACAGAGGAAGAGGGGTACACCTTC.

The chain is built from TRBV19 and TRBJ2-7, with TRBD1 matching 8 bases. V shed 7 bases, J shed 7 bases, and the junction held 9 bases outside the gene matches. The CDR3 contains 13 residues. Germline CDR1 is LNHDA and CDR2 is SQIVND (reference sequence). CDR3 nucleotide sequence: TGTGCCAGTAAGGAGACAGGGGAGCGGGAGCAGTACTTC. It codes for CASKETGEREQYF.